Below, 8 T cell receptor beta chains from the same sample are listed, as sequenced in a study of OX40 agonist ivuxolimab in advanced cancers. The repertoire was sequenced with immunoSEQ multiplex PCR; TCRdb's copy has only in-frame clones and lacks some. This table has about 100,000 clones, about 80% appearing once. The input for sequencing was CD4+ or CD8+ T cells sorted from blood, taken in a trial of the OX40 agonist ivuxolimab. These receptors all stem from an adult with an advanced solid tumor such as melanoma, head and neck, liver or kidney cancer.

This clone occurred once. The J gene is TRBJ1-6, the V gene TRBV15, with a possible D match to TRBD1 (5 bases). The CDR3 consists of 15 residues. Germline-derived CDR1 and CDR2 are LNHNV and YYDKDF (reference sequence). The V end was cut by 0 bases, the J end by 5 bases, with 8 bases between. CDR3 sequence reads: CATSRDKGHNSPLHF. As DNA, the CDR3 is TGTGCCACCAGCAGAGATAAGGGACATAATTCACCCCTCCACTTT.

In nucleotides, the CDR3 is TGTGCCAGCAACCCGGGGGGGACAGGGATAGGAGAAAAACTGTTTTTT. Translation: CASNPGGTGIGEKLFF. This rearrangement joins TRBV7-9 to TRBJ1-4; 9 positions agree with TRBD1. The trim removed 7 bases at V and 8 bases at J, leaving 14 bases unmatched. The CDR3 runs to 16 residues. Per the germline V gene, CDR1 is SEHNR and CDR2 is FQNEAQ (reference sequence).

V gene TRBV5-1 combines with J gene TRBJ2-5, with a weak D call TRBD2 (6 bases). This CDR3 is built from 14 residues. The V gene's germline CDR1 is SGHRS and CDR2 YFSETQ. The V gene lost 4 bases and the J gene lost 1 base, with 11 bases spanning the gap. The CDR3 here is CASSPHGSQETQYF. The CDR3 DNA reads as TGCGCCAGCAGCCCACACGGGAGCCAAGAGACCCAGTACTTC.

The chain combines TRBV6-5 with TRBJ1-6, with D maybe TRBD1 (5 bases). Germline values: CDR1 MNHEY, CDR2 SVGAGI. This CDR3 has 15 amino acids. Trimming pared 2 bases from V and 3 bases from J, leaving 8 bases between. CDR3 loop: CASSYGRGYNSPLHF. Here the CDR3 DNA reads TGTGCCAGCAGTTACGGGAGGGGCTATAATTCACCCCTCCACTTT.

V usage is TRBV4-3 and J usage is TRBJ1-2; 10 bases line up with TRBD1. Germline V lookup: CDR1 LGHNA, CDR2 YSLEER. Germline trimming cut 4 bases from V and 5 bases from J; bases unmatched to any gene: 7. The CDR3 has 15 amino acids. CDR3 residues: CASSRETGGDYGYTF. The CDR3 DNA sequence: TGCGCCAGCAGCCGAGAGACAGGGGGCGATTATGGCTACACCTTC.

This chain links TRBV7-3 with TRBJ1-6, with D possibly TRBD1 on 6 matching bases. Germline CDR1 and CDR2: SGHTA and FQGTGA. V dropped 3 bases and J dropped 5 bases, with 11 bases sitting between them. This CDR3 is 15 amino acids long. CDR3 in DNA: TGTGCCAGCAGCTTCTTACAGGGTGATAATTCACCCCTCCACTTT. Translation gives CASSFLQGDNSPLHF.

This sequence joins TRBV9 and TRBJ2-7; TRBD1 is a possible D gene (6 bases). Trimming cost V 4 bases and J 1 base, with 15 bases left between them. The CDR3 is 15 residues long. CDR1 and CDR2 from the germline V gene are SGDLS and YYNGEE. The CDR3 DNA is TGTGCCAGCAGCCCCTCAGGGACAAATTCCTACGAGCAGTACTTC. It encodes CASSPSGTNSYEQYF.

The chain combines TRBV25-1 with TRBJ2-3; D tentatively reads TRBD1 or TRBD2 (5 bases each). V was pared by 7 bases and J by 6 bases, with 17 bases between. This CDR3 has 14 residues. Germline V gene lookup returns CDR1 MGHDK and CDR2 SYGVNS. The CDR3 region is CASTPFGAGDTQYF. The CDR3, as DNA: TGTGCCAGCACTCCCTTCGGGGCCGGGGATACGCAGTATTTT.